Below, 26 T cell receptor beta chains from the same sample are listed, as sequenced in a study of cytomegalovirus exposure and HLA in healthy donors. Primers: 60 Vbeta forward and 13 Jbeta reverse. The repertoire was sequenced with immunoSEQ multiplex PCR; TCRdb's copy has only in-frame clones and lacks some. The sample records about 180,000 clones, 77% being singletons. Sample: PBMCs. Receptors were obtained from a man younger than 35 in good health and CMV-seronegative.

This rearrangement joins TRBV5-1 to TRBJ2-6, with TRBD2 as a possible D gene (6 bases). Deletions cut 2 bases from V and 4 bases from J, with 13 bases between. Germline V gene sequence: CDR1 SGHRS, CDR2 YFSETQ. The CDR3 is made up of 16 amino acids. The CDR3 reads CASSFQRGTGANVLTF. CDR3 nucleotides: TGCGCCAGCAGCTTCCAACGGGGGACCGGGGCCAACGTCCTGACTTTC.

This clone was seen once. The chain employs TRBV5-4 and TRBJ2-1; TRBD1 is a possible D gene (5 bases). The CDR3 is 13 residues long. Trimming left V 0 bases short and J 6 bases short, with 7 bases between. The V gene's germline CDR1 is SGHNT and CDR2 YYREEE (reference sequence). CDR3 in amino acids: CASSLDRLNEQFF. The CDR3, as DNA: TGTGCCAGCAGCTTGGACAGGCTCAATGAGCAGTTCTTC. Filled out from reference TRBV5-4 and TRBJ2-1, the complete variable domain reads ETGVTQSPTHLIKTRGQQVTLRCSSQSGHNTVSWYQQALGQGPQFIFQYYREEENGRGNFPPRFSGLQFPNYSSELNVNALELDDSALYLCASSLDRLNEQFFGPGTRLTVL.

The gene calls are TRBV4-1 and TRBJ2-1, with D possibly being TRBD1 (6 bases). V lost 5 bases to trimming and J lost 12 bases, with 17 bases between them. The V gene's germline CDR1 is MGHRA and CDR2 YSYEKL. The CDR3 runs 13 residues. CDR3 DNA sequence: TGCGCCAGCAGCTCGCAGGGGTTCGGAGGGCAGTTCTTC. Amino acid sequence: CASSSQGFGGQFF.

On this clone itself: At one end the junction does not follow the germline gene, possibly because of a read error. The CDR3 is CANSVANTQYF. CDR3 bases: TGTGCCAACAGCGTAGCAAATACGCAGTATTTT. This chain connects TRBV9 to TRBJ2-3; D unresolved. Germline V lookup: CDR1 SGDLS, CDR2 YYNGEE. This CDR3 spans 11 amino acids.

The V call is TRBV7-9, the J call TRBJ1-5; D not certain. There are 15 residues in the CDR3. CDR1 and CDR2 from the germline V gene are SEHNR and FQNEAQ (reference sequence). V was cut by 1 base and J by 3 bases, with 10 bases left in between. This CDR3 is CASSLEGAYNQPQHF. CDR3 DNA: TGTGCCAGCAGCTTAGAAGGAGCCTACAATCAGCCCCAGCATTTT.

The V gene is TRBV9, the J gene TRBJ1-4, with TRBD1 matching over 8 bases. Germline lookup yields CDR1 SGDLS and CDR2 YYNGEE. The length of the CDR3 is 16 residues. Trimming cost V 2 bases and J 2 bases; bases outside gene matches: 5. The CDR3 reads CASSVSGGFTNEKLFF. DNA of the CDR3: TGTGCCAGCAGCGTTTCAGGGGGCTTTACTAATGAAAAACTGTTTTTT.

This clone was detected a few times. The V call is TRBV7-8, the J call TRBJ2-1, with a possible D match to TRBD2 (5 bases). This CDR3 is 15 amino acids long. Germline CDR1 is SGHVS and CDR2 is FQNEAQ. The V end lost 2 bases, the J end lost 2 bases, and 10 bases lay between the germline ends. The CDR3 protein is CASSLTGFTYNEQFF. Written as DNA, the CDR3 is TGTGCCAGCAGCTTAACGGGATTCACCTACAATGAGCAGTTCTTC. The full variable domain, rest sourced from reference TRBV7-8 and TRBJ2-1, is GAGVSQSPRYKVAKRGQDVALRCDPISGHVSLFWYQQALGQGPEFLTYFQNEAQLDKSGLPSDRFFAERPEGSVSTLKIQRTQQEDSAVYLCASSLTGFTYNEQFFGPGTRLTVL.

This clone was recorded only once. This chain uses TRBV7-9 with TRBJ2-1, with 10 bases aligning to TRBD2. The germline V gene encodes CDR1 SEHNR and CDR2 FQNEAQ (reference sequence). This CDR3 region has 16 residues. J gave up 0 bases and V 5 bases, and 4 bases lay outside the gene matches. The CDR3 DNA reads TGTGCCAGCAGCCCGTCTAGCGGGGGCTCCTACAATGAGCAGTTCTTC. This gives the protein CASSPSSGGSYNEQFF.

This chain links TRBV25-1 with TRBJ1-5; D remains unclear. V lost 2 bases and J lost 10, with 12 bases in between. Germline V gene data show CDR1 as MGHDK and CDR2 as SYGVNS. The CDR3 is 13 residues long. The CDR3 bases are TGTGCCAGCAGTGAACGCCAGGTAGATCCCCAGCATTTT. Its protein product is CASSERQVDPQHF.

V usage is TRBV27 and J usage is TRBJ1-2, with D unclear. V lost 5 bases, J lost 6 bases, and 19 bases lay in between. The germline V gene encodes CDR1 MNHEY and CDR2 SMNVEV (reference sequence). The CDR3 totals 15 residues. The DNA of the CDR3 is TGTGCCAGCAGTGCCCAATTATTGGGAGAAGATGGCTACACCTTC. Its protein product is CASSAQLLGEDGYTF.

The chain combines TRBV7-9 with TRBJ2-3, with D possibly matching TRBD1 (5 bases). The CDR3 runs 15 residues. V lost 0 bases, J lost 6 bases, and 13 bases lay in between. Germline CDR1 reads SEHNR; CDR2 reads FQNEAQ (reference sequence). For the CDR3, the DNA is TGTGCCAGCAGCTTAGCCCCCGGCAGGGTGGATACGCAGTATTTT. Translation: CASSLAPGRVDTQYF. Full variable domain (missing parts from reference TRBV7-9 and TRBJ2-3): DTGVSQNPRHKITKRGQNVTFRCDPISEHNRLYWYRQTLGQGPEFLTYFQNEAQLEKSRLLSDRFSAERPKGSFSTLEIQRTEQGDSAMYLCASSLAPGRVDTQYFGPGTRLTVL.

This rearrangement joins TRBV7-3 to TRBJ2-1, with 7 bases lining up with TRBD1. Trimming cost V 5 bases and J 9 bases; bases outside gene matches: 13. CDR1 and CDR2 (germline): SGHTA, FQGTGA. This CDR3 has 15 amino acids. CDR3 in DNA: TGTGCCAGCAGCCCTATAGTGACAGGGCGAGCTGAGCAGTTCTTC. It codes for CASSPIVTGRAEQFF.

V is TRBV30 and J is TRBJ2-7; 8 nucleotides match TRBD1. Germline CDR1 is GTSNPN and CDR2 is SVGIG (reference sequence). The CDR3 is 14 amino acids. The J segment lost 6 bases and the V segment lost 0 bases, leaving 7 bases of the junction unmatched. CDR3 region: CAWSVGPDRGEQYF. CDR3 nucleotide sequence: TGTGCCTGGAGTGTGGGGCCTGACAGGGGCGAGCAGTACTTC.

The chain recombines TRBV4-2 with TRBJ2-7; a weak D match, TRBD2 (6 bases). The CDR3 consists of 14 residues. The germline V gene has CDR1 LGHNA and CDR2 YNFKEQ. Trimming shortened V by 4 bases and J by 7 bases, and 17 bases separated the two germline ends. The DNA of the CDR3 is TGTGCCAGCAGCCTCATAGCGGACAAGGGTGAGCAGTACTTC. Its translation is CASSLIADKGEQYF.

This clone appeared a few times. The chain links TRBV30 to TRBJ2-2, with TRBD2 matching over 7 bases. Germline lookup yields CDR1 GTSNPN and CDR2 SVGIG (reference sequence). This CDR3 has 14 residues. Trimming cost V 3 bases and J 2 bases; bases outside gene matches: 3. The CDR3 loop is CAWRGLGNTGELFF. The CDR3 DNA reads TGTGCCTGGAGAGGACTAGGTAACACCGGGGAGCTGTTTTTT.

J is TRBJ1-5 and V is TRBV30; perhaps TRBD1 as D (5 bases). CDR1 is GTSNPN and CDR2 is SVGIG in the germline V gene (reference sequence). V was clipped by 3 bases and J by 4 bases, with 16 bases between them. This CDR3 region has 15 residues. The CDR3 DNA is TGTGCCTGGAGCCCTGGGGGGGTTAGGAATCAGCCCCAGCATTTT. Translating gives CAWSPGGVRNQPQHF.

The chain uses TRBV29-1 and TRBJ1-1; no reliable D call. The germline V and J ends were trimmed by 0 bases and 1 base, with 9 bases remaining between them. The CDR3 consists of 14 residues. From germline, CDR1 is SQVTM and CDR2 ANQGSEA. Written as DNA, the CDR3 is TGCAGCGTTGAAGATCCCTTTCGGAACACTGAAGCTTTCTTT. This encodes CSVEDPFRNTEAFF.

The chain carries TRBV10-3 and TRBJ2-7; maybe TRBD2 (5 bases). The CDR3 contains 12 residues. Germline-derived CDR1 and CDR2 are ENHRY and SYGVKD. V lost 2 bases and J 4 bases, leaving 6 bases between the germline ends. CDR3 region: CAISEGEYEQYF. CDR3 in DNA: TGTGCCATCAGTGAGGGGGAGTACGAGCAGTACTTC.

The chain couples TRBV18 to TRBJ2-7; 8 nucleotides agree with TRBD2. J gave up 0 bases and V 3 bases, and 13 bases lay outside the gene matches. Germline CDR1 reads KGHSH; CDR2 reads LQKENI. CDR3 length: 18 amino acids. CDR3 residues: CASSPGIGGGGPSYEQYF. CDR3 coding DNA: TGTGCCAGCTCACCGGGAATTGGGGGCGGGGGGCCCTCCTACGAGCAGTACTTC.

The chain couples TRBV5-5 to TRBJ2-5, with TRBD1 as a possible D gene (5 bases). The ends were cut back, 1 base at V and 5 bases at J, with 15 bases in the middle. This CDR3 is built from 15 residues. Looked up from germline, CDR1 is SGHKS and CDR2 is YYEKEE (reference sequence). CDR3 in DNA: TGTGCCAGCAGCTTGCCAACAGGTGGAATGGAGACCCAGTACTTC. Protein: CASSLPTGGMETQYF.

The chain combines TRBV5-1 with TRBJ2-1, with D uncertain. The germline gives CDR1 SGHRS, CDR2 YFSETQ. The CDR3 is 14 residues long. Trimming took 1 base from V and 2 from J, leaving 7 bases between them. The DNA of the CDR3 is TGCGCCAGCAGCTTGCGGTTCGCCTACAATGAGCAGTTCTTC. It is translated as CASSLRFAYNEQFF. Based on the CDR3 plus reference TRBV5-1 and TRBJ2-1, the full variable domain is KAGVTQTPRYLIKTRGQQVTLSCSPISGHRSVSWYQQTPGQGLQFLFEYFSETQRNKGNFPGRFSGRQFSNSRSEMNVSTLELGDSALYLCASSLRFAYNEQFFGPGTRLTVL.

The DNA for the CDR3 is TGTGCCAGCAGCCAAGGGGACTTTGTTGGTGGATATGCGCAGTATTTT. This gives the protein CASSQGDFVGGYAQYF. J is TRBJ2-3 and V is TRBV11-2; TRBD2 is a possible D gene (6 bases). CDR1 and CDR2 (germline): SGHAT, FQNNGV. The V end lost 5 bases, the J end lost 10 bases, and 25 bases lay between the germline ends. CDR3 length: 16 residues.

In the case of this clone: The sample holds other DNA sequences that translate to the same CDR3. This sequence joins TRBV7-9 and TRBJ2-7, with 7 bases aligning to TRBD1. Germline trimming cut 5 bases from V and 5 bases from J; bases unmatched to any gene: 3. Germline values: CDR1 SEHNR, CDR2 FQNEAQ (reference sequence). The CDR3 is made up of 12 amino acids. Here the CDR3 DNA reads TGTGCCAGCAGCAGCACAGGGGACGAGCAGTACTTC. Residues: CASSSTGDEQYF.

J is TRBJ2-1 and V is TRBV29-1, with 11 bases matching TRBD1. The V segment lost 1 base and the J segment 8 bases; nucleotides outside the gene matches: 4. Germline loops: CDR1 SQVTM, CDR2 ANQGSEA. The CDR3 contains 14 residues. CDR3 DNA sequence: TGCAGCGTTGAAGGGACAGGGGGCATCGATGAGCAGTTCTTC. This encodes CSVEGTGGIDEQFF.

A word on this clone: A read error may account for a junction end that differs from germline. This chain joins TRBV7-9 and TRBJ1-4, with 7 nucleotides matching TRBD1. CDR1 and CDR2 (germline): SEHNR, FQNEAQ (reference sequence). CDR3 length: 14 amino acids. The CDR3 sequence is CSSSFRQGKEKLFF. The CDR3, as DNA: TGTTCCAGCAGCTTTAGACAGGGAAAGGAAAAACTGTTTTTT.

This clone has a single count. This chain's CDR3 is CASSIDQGRSNQPQHF. In nucleotides, the CDR3 is TGTGCCAGTAGTATAGATCAGGGGAGAAGCAATCAGCCCCAGCATTTT. This rearrangement joins TRBV19 to TRBJ1-5; D is perhaps TRBD1 (6 bases). From germline, CDR1 is LNHDA and CDR2 SQIVND (reference sequence). The CDR3 loop spans 16 amino acids. With 0 bases removed from V and 1 base from J, the gap between germline ends came to 10 bases.